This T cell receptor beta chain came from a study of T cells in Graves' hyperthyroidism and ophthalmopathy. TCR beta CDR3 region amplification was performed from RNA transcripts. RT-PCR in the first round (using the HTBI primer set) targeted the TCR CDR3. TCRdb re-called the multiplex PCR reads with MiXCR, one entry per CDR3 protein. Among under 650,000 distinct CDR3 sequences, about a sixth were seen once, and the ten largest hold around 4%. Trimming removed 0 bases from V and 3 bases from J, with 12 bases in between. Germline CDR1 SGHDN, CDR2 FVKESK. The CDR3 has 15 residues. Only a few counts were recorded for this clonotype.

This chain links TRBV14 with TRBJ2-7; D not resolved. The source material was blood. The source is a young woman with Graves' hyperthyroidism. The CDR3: CASSQDIGLDYEQYF. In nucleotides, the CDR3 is TGTGCCAGCAGCCAAGATATCGGGTTGGACTACGAGCAGTACTTC.